The entry that follows covers one T cell receptor beta chain sequence. This specimen belongs to a study of Graves' ophthalmopathy and Graves' hyperthyroidism. Amplification of the TCR beta CDR3 regions used RNA transcripts (as template). The first-round RT-PCR employed HTBI primers together with the Qiagen OneStep RT-PCR kit. A multiplex PCR was then performed as the second round. TCRdb ran MiXCR on the multiplex PCR reads and lists one entry per CDR3 protein. This sample yields over 500,000 distinct CDR3 sequences, of which 22% are seen a single time; around 6.5% belongs to the top ten. Unmatched junction bases numbered 12, after V lost 3 bases and J lost 5 bases. Germline V gives CDR1 DFQATT, CDR2 SNEGSKA (reference sequence). This CDR3 contains 15 residues.

This clonotype originated in a woman aged 18-29 years with stable Graves' hyperthyroidism. Some clones in this sample may be carry-over from other donors' samples. The source material was peripheral blood. The chain joins TRBV20-1 to TRBJ2-5; TRBD2 matches 7 bases. CDR3 residues: CSARGGGPSGETQYF. The CDR3, as DNA: TGCAGTGCTAGGGGCGGGGGACCGTCCGGGGAGACCCAGTACTTC.